These T cell receptor beta chains were read from a single sample in a study of human T cells and chemical hapten exposure. TCRdb ran MiXCR on the RACE reads and lists one entry per CDR3 protein. This sample has approximately 370,000 distinct CDR3 sequences, with 5.5% found just once. Sequencing used whole blood, obtained in connection with sensitization to the hapten diphenylcyclopropenone (DPC). The receptor source for this set is a woman aged 18 to 35 with alopecia areata. Some clones in this sample may be carry-over from other donors' samples. Each CDR3 is given without its conserved first and last residue. Each record gives: J gene, V gene, CDR3 protein.

TRBJ1-2 TRBV29-1 SVGQGAQYYGYT
TRBJ2-1 TRBV20-1 SARDPSRSGGAVDEQF
TRBJ1-5 TRBV6-4 ASSVNGGNQPQH
TRBJ1-4 TRBV6-5 ASSYSRGHAKKLF
TRBJ2-5 TRBV6-2/TRBV6-3 ASSYAWRETQY
TRBJ2-1 TRBV29-1 SVVGTGGNEQF
TRBJ2-5 TRBV7-9 ASQPSAGITGETQY
TRBJ1-1 TRBV20-1 SARDGNTEAF
TRBJ2-3 TRBV10-3 AISRENTQY
TRBJ1-6 TRBV6-2/TRBV6-3 ASRSGTGYNSPLH
TRBJ2-5 TRBV6-5 ASSPDRGEETQY
TRBJ2-2 TRBV6-1 ASSNMRRQGRANTGELF
TRBJ2-3 TRBV15 ATRPPLGQGKNTQY
TRBJ2-7 TRBV28 ASSGRGSPNYEQY
TRBJ2-7 TRBV15 ATSRDGTAVNEQY
TRBJ1-2 TRBV20-1 SAPGTGGGGYT
TRBJ2-4 TRBV20-1 SAITDRDRIQY
TRBJ1-2 TRBV11-1 ASSWDGPNYGYT
TRBJ2-5 TRBV2 ASKRPGQGGETQY
TRBJ2-1 TRBV20-1 SARGGSANEQF
TRBJ2-1 TRBV20-1 SAPTSGGAYEQF
TRBJ1-2 TRBV7-9 ASSPPGAHGYT
TRBJ1-1 TRBV27 ASSTYPGGPLGMNTEAF